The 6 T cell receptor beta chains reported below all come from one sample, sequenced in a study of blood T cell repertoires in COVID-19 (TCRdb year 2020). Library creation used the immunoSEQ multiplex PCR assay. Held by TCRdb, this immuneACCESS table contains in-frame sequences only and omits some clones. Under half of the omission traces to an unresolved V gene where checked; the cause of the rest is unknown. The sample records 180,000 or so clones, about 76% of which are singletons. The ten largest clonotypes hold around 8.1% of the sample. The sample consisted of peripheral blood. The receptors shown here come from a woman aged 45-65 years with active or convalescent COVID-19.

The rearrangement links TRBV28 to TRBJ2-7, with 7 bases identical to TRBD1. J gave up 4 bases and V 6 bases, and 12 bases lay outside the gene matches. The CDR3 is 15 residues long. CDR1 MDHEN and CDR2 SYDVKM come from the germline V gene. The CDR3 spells CASRTPGTDLYEQYF. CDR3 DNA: TGTGCCAGCAGGACCCCCGGGACAGACCTGTACGAGCAGTACTTC.

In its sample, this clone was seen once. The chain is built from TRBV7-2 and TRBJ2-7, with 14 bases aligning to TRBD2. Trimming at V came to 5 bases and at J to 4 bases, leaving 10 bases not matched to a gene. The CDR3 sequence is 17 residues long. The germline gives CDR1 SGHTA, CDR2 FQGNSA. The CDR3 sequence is CASSPQGGLAGEYEQYF. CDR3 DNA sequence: TGTGCCAGCAGCCCCCAAGGGGGACTAGCGGGAGAATACGAGCAGTACTTC.

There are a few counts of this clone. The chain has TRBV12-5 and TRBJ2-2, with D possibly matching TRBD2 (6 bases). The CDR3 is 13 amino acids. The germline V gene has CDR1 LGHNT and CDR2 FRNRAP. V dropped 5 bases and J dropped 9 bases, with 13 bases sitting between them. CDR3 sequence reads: CASGPSGVWELFF. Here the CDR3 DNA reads TGTGCTAGTGGTCCCTCGGGGGTGTGGGAGCTGTTTTTT.

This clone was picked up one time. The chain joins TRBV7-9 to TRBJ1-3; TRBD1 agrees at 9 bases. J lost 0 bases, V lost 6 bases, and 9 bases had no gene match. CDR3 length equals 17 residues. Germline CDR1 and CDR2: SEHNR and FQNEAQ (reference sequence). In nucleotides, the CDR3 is TGTGCCAGCAGTACCGGGGACAGGGCCCTCTCTGGAAACACCATATATTTT. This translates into CASSTGDRALSGNTIYF.

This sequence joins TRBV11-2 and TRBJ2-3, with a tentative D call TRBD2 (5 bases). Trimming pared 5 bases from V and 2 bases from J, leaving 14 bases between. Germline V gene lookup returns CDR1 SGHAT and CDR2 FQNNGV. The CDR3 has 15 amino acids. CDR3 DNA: TGTGCCAGCAGCCCCAGCCCGGGGAACACAGATACGCAGTATTTT. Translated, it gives CASSPSPGNTDTQYF.

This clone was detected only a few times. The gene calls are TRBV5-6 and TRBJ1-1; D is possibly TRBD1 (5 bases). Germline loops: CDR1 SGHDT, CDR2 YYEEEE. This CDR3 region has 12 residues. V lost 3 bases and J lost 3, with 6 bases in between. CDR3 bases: TGTGCCAGCAGCTGGGGGGACACTGAAGCTTTCTTT. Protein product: CASSWGDTEAFF.